This is a list of T cell receptor beta chains from one sample in a study of blood T cell repertoires in COVID-19. Assay used: immunoSEQ multiplex PCR; TCRdb lists only in-frame clones, some missing. In the table there are roughly 160,000 clones, around 79% of which are singletons. Sequencing was carried out using peripheral blood. All receptors derive from a woman between 55 and 75 years old with COVID-19, enrolled during active disease. CDR3s include the opening cysteine and the closing phenylalanine or tryptophan. D genes are given only for firm matches. Rows give clone size only sometimes, using once, few, many, or a class for an expanded clone.

>.|TRBV6-5|TRBD1|TRBJ2-2
TGTGCCAGCGGAGGACAGGGATTAACCGGGGAGCTGTTTTTT
CASGGQGLTGELFF
>.|TRBV3-1/TRBV3-2|TRBD1|TRBJ1-6
TGTGCCAGCAGCCAAGGACAGGGGGTTAATTCACCCCTCCACTTT
CASSQGQGVNSPLHF
>.|TRBV4-3|.|TRBJ1-1
TGCGCCAGCAGCCAAGAAAAGTTAGACACTGAAGCTTTCTTT
CASSQEKLDTEAFF
>.|TRBV19|TRBD2|TRBJ2-3
TGTGCCAGTAGTGCTGGACTAGCGCTGACAGATACGCAGTATTTT
CASSAGLALTDTQYF
>once|TRBV6-1|.|TRBJ1-1
TGTGCCAGCAGTGAGACCGTACCGGGGGGCTCGGGCACTGAAGCTTTCTTT
CASSETVPGGSGTEAFF
>.|TRBV6-5|TRBD2|TRBJ2-1
TGTGCCAGCAGAAGGAGCGGGGGGGCCTACAATGAGCAGTTCTTC
CASRRSGGAYNEQFF
>.|TRBV27|TRBD1|TRBJ1-2
TGTGCCAGCAGCCCTAGGACAGGGAGTAACTATGGCTACACCTTC
CASSPRTGSNYGYTF
>.|TRBV6-5|TRBD2|TRBJ2-5
TGTGCCAGCAGCCGCCGACTAGCGGGGCAAGAGACCCAGTACTTC
CASSRRLAGQETQYF
>.|TRBV4-3|TRBD2|TRBJ2-2
TGCGCCAGCAGGCGGGAGGCCAACACCGGGGAGCTGTTTTTT
CASRREANTGELFF
>.|TRBV5-4|.|TRBJ1-2
TGTGCCAGCAGCGGAAAGGACGGGATCTATGGCTACACCTTC
CASSGKDGIYGYTF
>.|TRBV11-2|TRBD2|TRBJ2-7
TGTGCCAGCAGCCCCTTGGGCGAGCGGGGCTACGAGCAGTACTTC
CASSPLGERGYEQYF
>.|TRBV2|TRBD1|TRBJ2-5
TGTGCCAGCAAAGAAACGGGACAGTTGGAGACCCAGTACTTC
CASKETGQLETQYF
>few|TRBV5-1|TRBD1|TRBJ2-7
TGCGCCAGCCGAAATACAGGGGGGAGCTCCTACGAGCAGTACTTC
CASRNTGGSSYEQYF
>.|TRBV7-3|TRBD1|TRBJ2-5
TGTGCCAGCAGCCCACAGGGGGGTGAGACCCAGTACTTC
CASSPQGGETQYF
>.|TRBV9|TRBD1|TRBJ1-2
TGTGCCAGCAGCGCACACGGGACAGTAGATGGCTACACCTTC
CASSAHGTVDGYTF
>few|TRBV5-1|.|TRBJ1-1
TGCGCCAGCAGCCAGCTGCTAGAAAACACTGAAGCTTTCTTT
CASSQLLENTEAFF
>.|TRBV9|TRBD1|TRBJ1-3
TGTGCCAGCAGCTTCGGGACAGGCAGCTCTGGAAACACCATATATTTT
CASSFGTGSSGNTIYF
>once|TRBV5-1|TRBD1|TRBJ1-4
TGCGCCAGCAGCAGGAGAGGGACAGGGGGCAGTGGAACTAATGAAAAACTGTTTTTT
CASSRRGTGGSGTNEKLFF
>.|TRBV7-8|.|TRBJ1-1
TGTGCCAGCAGTTTTGGGACATCCAACACTGAAGCTTTCTTT
CASSFGTSNTEAFF
>.|TRBV7-3|.|TRBJ2-2
TGTGCCAGCAGCCCAAACTACCGGGGAGGGCTGTTTTTT
CASSPNYRGGLFF
>.|TRBV7-8|TRBD1|TRBJ2-7
TGTGCCAGCAGCTTAGTGTGGGACAGGTTTGCGTACGAGCAGTACTTC
CASSLVWDRFAYEQYF
>.|TRBV7-9|.|TRBJ2-3
TGTGCCAGCAGCCCCTCGAGCGGAGGGGATACGCAGTATTTT
CASSPSSGGDTQYF
>once|TRBV20-1|.|TRBJ1-1
TGCAGTGCGTGGGAGAAAGCTGAAGCTTTCTTT
CSAWEKAEAFF
>.|TRBV9|.|TRBJ1-2
TGTGCCAGCAGCGGGGACTTCGACTATGGCTACACCTTC
CASSGDFDYGYTF
>.|TRBV7-6|.|TRBJ1-4
TGTGCCAGCAGCTTAGCGACAGCCGCAACTAATGAAAAACTGTTTTTT
CASSLATAATNEKLFF
>.|TRBV5-1|TRBD1|TRBJ2-3
TGCGCCAGCAGCTTGGATGGACAGGGGAGCACAGATACGCAGTATTTT
CASSLDGQGSTDTQYF
>.|TRBV7-2|.|TRBJ2-2
TGTGCCAGCAGCGGCCCTACGGGTGTTACTAACACCGGGGAGCTGTTTTTT
CASSGPTGVTNTGELFF
>.|TRBV7-9|.|TRBJ2-3
TGTGCCAGCAGCTTGCCCCAGGCTGCGCAGTATTTT
CASSLPQAAQYF
>.|TRBV28|TRBD2|TRBJ2-3
TGTGCCAGCAGAAGGCTAGGACTAGCGGGGCACACAGATACGCAGTATTTT
CASRRLGLAGHTDTQYF
>.|TRBV5-8|.|TRBJ1-5
TGTGCCAGCAGCCCCGGACAGCCAAATCAGCCCCAGCATTTT
CASSPGQPNQPQHF
>once|TRBV5-4|.|TRBJ1-6
TGTGCCAGCAGCTTAAGGGGCCCTGGCTCTAATTCACCCCTCCACTTT
CASSLRGPGSNSPLHF
>once|TRBV12-5|.|TRBJ2-7
TGTGCTAGTGGTGGAGACAATCACGGGGGCGAGCAGTACTTC
CASGGDNHGGEQYF
>.|TRBV28|TRBD2|TRBJ2-1
TGTGCCAGCAGACCCGGGACCGGGACTAGCGGGGGGCTTTACAATGAGCAGTTCTTC
CASRPGTGTSGGLYNEQFF